These 10 T cell receptor beta chains share one sample of origin, sequenced in a study of blood T cells in healthy people across ages. Using a J-beta primer mix together with a sample-barcoded 5' primer, a second PCR was run for roughly 7 to 11 cycles. A single record per CDR3 protein comes from TCRdb applying MiXCR to the 5' RACE reads. Of about 590,000 distinct CDR3 sequences listed, roughly 30% are singletons. The sample taken for sequencing was blood. The receptors were sampled from a woman of 80 years or more in good health.

This clonotype was seen ten or more times. The chain links TRBV20-1 to TRBJ2-3; the D gene is possibly TRBD1 (6 bases). Looked up from germline, CDR1 is DFQATT and CDR2 is SNEGSKA (reference sequence). There are 12 residues in the CDR3. Trimming took off 7 bases at V and 3 bases at J, with 11 bases between the two ends. CDR3 residues: CSVGTKTDTQYF. As DNA, the CDR3 is TGCAGTGTCGGGACAAAGACAGATACGCAGTATTTT.

The chain joins TRBV7-2 to TRBJ2-1; D unresolved. Trimming took 1 base from V and 6 from J, leaving 7 bases between them. Germline CDR1 is SGHTA and CDR2 is FQGNSA. The CDR3 contains 13 residues. The CDR3, as DNA: TGTGCCAGCAGCTTAGGGGATTGCAATGAGCAGTTCTTC. It is translated as CASSLGDCNEQFF.

About this clonotype: A junction end diverges from the germline sequence, so it may reflect a read error. The chain couples TRBV20-1 to TRBJ1-5; 9 bases are shared with TRBD1. There are 16 residues in the CDR3. Germline V gene sequence: CDR1 DFQATT, CDR2 SNEGSKA (reference sequence). The CDR3 nucleotides are TGCAGTACTAGAGCGGGACAGGGAGCGGGCAATCAGCCCCAGCATTTT. Translated, it gives CSTRAGQGAGNQPQHF.

A note on this clonotype: It may be a read error: a sequence one base away is much more abundant. The chain combines TRBV6-5 with TRBJ1-4, with a weak D call TRBD1 (5 bases). The CDR3 sequence is 14 residues long. The germline CDR1 and CDR2 sequences are MNHEY and SVGAGI. CDR3 sequence: CARAPRGVNEKRFF. Written as DNA, the CDR3 is TGTGCCAGAGCACCCCGGGGGGTTAATGAAAAACGGTTTTTT.

V and J are TRBV3-1 and TRBJ2-3; TRBD2 matches at 10 bases. V lost 2 bases, J lost 4 bases, and 3 bases stayed unmatched. Germline V gene sequence: CDR1 LGHDT, CDR2 YNNKEL (reference sequence). The CDR3 loop spans 15 amino acids. CDR3 DNA: TGTGCCAGCAGCCAAATAGCGGGAGGTGCAGATACGCAGTATTTT. This encodes CASSQIAGGADTQYF.

V usage is TRBV6-4 and J usage is TRBJ1-1, with a weak D call TRBD1 (5 bases). In germline, CDR1 is MRHNA, CDR2 SNTAGT. There are 14 residues in the CDR3. The V end lost 6 bases, the J end lost 6 bases, and 17 bases lay between the germline ends. This CDR3 is CASREDTQSAEAFF. CDR3 coding DNA: TGTGCCAGCAGGGAGGACACCCAGTCCGCTGAAGCTTTCTTT.

This clonotype appeared many times. V and J are TRBV20-1 and TRBJ2-7; 15 bases align to TRBD2. The CDR3 extends over 17 amino acids. Germline CDR1 is DFQATT and CDR2 is SNEGSKA (reference sequence). Trimming at V came to 2 bases and at J to 7 bases, leaving 12 bases not matched to a gene. CDR3 in amino acids: CSARPTGTSGGPGEQYF. Written as DNA, the CDR3 is TGCAGTGCTAGACCTACCGGGACTAGCGGGGGGCCGGGTGAGCAGTACTTC.

This chain connects TRBV29-1 to TRBJ2-7; 10 bases match TRBD2. The CDR3 spans 13 residues. Germline V lookup: CDR1 SQVTM, CDR2 ANQGSEA. The V and J ends lost 7 bases and 3 bases, in that order; junction bases with no gene match: 6. The CDR3 is CSAQIAGGYEQYF. Here the CDR3 DNA reads TGCAGCGCCCAAATAGCGGGGGGCTACGAGCAGTACTTC.

The chain couples TRBV18 to TRBJ2-1; 9 nucleotides align to TRBD2. Germline trimming cut 5 bases from V and 10 bases from J; bases unmatched to any gene: 12. Germline values: CDR1 KGHSH, CDR2 LQKENI. This CDR3 is built from 15 residues. This CDR3 is CASSATSGPLREQFF. In DNA, the CDR3 is TGTGCCAGCTCAGCTACTAGCGGGCCCCTGCGGGAGCAGTTCTTC.

This clonotype was counted many times. V is TRBV6-5 and J is TRBJ2-1; D ambiguous. Germline CDR1 reads MNHEY; CDR2 reads SVGAGI. CDR3 length: 17 amino acids. Trimming took 4 bases from V and 4 from J, leaving 20 bases between them. In DNA, the CDR3 is TGTGCCAGCAGTTGGTCTATAAGCCCCCAAGAGTACAATGAGCAGTTCTTC. Translated, it gives CASSWSISPQEYNEQFF.